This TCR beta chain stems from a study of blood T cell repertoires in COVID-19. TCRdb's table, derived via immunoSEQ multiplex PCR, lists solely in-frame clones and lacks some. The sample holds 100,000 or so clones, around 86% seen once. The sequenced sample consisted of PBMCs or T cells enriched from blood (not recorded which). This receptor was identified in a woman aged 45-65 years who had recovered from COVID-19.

CDR3 sequence (DNA): TGTGCCAGCAGTGGGCCGGGGGGGCGAGAGCAGTACTTC. Protein product: CASSGPGGREQYF. This chain joins TRBV2 and TRBJ2-7, with 8 bases identical to TRBD2. The CDR3 runs to 13 residues. V shed 4 bases and J 7 bases; nucleotides not matched to a gene: 6. Germline CDR1 and CDR2: SNHLY and FYNNEI.